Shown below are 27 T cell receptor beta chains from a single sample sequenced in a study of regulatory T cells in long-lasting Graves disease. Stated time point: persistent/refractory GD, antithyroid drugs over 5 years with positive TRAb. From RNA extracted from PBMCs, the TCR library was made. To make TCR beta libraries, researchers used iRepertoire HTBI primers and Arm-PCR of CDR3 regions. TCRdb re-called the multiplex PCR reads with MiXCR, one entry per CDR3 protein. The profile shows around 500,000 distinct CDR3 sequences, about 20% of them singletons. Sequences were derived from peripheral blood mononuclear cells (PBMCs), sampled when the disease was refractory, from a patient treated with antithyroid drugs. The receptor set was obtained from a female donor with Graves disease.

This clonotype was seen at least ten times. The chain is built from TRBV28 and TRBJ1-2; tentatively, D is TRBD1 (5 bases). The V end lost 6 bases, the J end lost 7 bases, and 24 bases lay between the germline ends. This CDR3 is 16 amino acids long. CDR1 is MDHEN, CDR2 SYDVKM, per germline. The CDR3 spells CASRIAGTPRLGGYTF. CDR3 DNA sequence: TGTGCCAGCAGGATTGCGGGGACTCCTAGACTTGGTGGCTACACCTTC.

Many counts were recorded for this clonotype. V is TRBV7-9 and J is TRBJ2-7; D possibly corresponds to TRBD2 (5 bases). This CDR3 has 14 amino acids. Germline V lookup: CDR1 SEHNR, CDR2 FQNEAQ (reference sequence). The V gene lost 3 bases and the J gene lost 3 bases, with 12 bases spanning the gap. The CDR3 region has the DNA TGTGCCAGCAGCTTCAGAGGGCCCCTCTACGAGCAGTACTTC. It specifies CASSFRGPLYEQYF.

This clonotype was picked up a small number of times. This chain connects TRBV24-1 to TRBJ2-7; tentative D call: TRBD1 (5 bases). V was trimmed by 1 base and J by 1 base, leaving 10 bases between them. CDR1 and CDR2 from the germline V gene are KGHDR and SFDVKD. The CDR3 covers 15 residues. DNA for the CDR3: TGTGCCACCAGTGATTTTCAGGGCCGTTCCTACGAGCAGTACTTC. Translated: CATSDFQGRSYEQYF.

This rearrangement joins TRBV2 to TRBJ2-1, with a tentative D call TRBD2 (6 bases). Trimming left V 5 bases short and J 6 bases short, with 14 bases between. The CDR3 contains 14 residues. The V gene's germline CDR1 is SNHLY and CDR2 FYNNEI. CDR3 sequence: CASSQPRAGNEQFF. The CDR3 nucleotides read TGTGCCAGCAGTCAACCGCGAGCGGGCAATGAGCAGTTCTTC.

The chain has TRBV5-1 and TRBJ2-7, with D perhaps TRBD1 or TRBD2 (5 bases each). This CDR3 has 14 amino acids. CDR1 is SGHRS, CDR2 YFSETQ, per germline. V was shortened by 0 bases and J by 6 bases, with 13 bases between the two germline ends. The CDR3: CASSLGDVPSEQYF. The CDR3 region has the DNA TGCGCCAGCAGCTTGGGGGACGTCCCTAGCGAGCAGTACTTC.

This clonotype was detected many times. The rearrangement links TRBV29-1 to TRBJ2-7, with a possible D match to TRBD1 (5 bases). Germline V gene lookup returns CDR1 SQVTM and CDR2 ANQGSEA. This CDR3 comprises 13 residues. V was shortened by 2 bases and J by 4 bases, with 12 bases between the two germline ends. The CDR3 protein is CSVEISDTYEQYF. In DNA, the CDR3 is TGCAGCGTTGAAATATCGGACACGTACGAGCAGTACTTC.

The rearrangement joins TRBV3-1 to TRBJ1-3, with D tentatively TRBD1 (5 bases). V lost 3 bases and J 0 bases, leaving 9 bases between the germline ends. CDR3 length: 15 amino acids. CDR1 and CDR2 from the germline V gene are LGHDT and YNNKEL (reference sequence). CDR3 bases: TGTGCCAGCAGCCAGGCCGACAGCTCTGGAAACACCATATATTTT. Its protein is CASSQADSSGNTIYF.

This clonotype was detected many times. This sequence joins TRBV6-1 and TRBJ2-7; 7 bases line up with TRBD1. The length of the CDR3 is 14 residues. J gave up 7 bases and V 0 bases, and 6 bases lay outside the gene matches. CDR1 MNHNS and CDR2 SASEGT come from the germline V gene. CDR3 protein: CASSEAYRGLEQYF. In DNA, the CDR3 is TGTGCCAGCAGTGAAGCATACAGGGGTTTAGAGCAGTACTTC.

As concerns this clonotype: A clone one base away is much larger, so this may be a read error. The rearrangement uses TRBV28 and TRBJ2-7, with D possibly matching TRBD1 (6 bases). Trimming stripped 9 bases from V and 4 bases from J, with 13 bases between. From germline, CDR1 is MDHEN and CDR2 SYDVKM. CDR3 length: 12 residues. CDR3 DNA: TGTGCCAGTCAGGACAGACCTTACGAGCAGTACTTC. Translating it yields CASQDRPYEQYF.

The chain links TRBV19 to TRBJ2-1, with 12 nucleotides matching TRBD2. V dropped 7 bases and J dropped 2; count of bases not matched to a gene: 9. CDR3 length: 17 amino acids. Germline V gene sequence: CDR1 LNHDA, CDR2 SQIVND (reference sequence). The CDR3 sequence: CASNPRTSGITYNEQFF. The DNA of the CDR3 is TGTGCCAGTAACCCCCGGACTAGCGGGATCACCTACAATGAGCAGTTCTTC.

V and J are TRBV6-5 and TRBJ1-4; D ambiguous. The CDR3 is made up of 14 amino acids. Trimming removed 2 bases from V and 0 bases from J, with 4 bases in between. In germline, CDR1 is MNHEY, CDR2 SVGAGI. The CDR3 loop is CASSYGSTNEKLFF. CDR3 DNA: TGTGCCAGCAGTTACGGGTCAACTAATGAAAAACTGTTTTTT.

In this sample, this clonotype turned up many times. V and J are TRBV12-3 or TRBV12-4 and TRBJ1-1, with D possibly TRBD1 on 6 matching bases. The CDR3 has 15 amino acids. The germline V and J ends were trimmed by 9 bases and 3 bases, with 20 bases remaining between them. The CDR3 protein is CASRVRGWKDTEAFF. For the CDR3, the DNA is TGTGCCAGTCGCGTCAGGGGATGGAAGGACACTGAAGCTTTCTTT.

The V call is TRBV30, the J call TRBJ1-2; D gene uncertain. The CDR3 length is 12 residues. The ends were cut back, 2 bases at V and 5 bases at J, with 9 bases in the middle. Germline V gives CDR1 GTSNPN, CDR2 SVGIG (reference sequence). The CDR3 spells CAWSFATYGYTF. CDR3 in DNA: TGTGCCTGGAGTTTCGCTACGTATGGCTACACCTTC.

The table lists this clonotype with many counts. The CDR3 reads CASSATGYQETQYF. The CDR3 nucleotides read TGTGCCAGCAGCGCAACAGGGTACCAAGAGACCCAGTACTTC. This sequence joins TRBV7-3 and TRBJ2-5, with D maybe TRBD1 (6 bases). CDR3 length: 14 residues. Trimming pared 5 bases from V and 0 bases from J, leaving 10 bases between. The germline gives CDR1 SGHTA, CDR2 FQGTGA.

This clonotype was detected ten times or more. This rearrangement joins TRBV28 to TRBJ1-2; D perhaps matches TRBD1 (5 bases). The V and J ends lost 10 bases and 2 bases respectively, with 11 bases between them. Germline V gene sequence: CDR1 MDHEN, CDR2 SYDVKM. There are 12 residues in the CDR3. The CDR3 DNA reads TGTGCCATTACTGGGGCCAACTATGGCTACACCTTC. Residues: CAITGANYGYTF.

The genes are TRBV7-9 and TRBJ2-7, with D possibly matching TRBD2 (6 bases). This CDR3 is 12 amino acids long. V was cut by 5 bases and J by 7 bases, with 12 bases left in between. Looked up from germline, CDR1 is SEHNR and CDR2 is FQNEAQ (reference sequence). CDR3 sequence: CASSAPAGEQYF. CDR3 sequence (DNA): TGTGCCAGCAGCGCGCCGGCGGGGGAGCAGTACTTC.

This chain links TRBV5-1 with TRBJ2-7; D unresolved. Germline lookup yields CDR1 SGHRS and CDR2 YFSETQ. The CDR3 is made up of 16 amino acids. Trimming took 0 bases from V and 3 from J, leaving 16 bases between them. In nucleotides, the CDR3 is TGCGCCAGCAGCTTGGAGAGCGCCGTACCCTACTACGAGCAGTACTTC. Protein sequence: CASSLESAVPYYEQYF.

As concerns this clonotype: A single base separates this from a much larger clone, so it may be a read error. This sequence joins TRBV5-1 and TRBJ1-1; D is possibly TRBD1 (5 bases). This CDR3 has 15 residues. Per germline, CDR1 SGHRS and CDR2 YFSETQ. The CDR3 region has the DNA TGCGCCGGCAGCCCATCGACAAGGGGGAACACTGAAGCTTTCTTT. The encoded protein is CAGSPSTRGNTEAFF.

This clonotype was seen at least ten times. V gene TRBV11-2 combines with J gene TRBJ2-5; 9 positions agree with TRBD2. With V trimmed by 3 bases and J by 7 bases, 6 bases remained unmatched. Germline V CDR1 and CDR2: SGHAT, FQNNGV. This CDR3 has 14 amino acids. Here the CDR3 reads CASSLGLAGGTQYF. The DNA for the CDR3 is TGTGCCAGCAGCTTGGGACTAGCTGGGGGGACCCAGTACTTC.

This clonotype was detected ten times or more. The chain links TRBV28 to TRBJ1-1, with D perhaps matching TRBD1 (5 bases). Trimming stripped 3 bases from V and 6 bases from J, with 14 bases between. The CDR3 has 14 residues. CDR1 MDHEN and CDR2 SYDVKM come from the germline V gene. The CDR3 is CASSFSEPGAEAFF. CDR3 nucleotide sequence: TGTGCCAGCAGTTTCTCTGAACCGGGGGCTGAAGCTTTCTTT.

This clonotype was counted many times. CDR3 nucleotides: TGTGCCAGCAGTCCCCTTACGTACAGACAGGGAAGCTACGAGCAGTACTTC. Amino acids: CASSPLTYRQGSYEQYF. This rearrangement joins TRBV28 to TRBJ2-7; 7 bases agree with TRBD1. J lost 3 bases, V lost 5 bases, and 16 bases had no gene match. Germline CDR1 reads MDHEN; CDR2 reads SYDVKM. The CDR3 has 17 amino acids.

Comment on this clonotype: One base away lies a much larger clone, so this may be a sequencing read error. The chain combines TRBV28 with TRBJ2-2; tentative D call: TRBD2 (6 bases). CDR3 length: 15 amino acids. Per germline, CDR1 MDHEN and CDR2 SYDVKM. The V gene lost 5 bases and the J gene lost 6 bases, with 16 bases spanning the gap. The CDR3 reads CASSPLVGDSGELFF. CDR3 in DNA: TGTGCCAGCAGTCCTTTGGTTGGGGACTCCGGGGAGCTGTTTTTT.

The CDR3 protein is CASRPQGQNEQYF. In nucleotides, the CDR3 is TGTGCCAGCAGGCCCCAGGGACAAAACGAGCAGTACTTC. The chain is built from TRBV2 and TRBJ2-7, with a tentative D call TRBD1 (6 bases). Trimming removed 6 bases at V and 5 bases at J, with 14 bases between. This CDR3 has 13 amino acids. Per the germline V gene, CDR1 is SNHLY and CDR2 is FYNNEI.

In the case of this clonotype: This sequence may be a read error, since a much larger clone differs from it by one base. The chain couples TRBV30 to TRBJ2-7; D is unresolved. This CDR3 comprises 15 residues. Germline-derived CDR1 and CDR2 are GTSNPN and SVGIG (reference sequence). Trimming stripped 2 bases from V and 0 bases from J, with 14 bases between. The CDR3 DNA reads TGTGCCTGGAGTTTTCCCGGGTGGGGCTCCTACGAGCAGTACTTC. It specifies CAWSFPGWGSYEQYF.

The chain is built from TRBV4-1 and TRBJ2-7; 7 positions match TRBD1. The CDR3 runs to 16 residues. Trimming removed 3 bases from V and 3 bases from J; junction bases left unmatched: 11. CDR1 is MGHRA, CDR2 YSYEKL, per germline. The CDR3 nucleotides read TGCGCCAGCAGCCAGGATGCCCCGACAGGGAACTACGAGCAGTACTTC. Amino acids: CASSQDAPTGNYEQYF.

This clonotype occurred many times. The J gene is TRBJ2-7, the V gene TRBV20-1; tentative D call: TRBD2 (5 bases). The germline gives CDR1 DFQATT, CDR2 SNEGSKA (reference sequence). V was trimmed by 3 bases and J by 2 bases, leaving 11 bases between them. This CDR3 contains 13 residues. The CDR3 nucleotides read TGCAGTGCTAGCGGGAATGTGGCCTACGAGCAGTACTTC. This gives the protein CSASGNVAYEQYF.

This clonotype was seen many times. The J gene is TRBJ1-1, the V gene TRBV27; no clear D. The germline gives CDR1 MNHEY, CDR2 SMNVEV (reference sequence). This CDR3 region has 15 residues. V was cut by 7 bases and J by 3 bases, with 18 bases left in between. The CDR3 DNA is TGTGCCAGCACCTCAAGGGCTCTTGGGGACACTGAAGCTTTCTTT. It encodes CASTSRALGDTEAFF.